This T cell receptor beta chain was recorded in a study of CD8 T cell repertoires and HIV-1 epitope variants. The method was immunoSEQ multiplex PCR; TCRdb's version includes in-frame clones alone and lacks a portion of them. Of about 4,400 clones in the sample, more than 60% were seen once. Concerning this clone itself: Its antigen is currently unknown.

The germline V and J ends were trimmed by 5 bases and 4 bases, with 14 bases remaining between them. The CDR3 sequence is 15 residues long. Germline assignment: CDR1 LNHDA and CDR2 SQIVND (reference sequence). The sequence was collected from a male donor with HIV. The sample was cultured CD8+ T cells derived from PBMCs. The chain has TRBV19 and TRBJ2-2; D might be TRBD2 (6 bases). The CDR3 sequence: CASSLWEVSTGELFF. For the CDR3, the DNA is TGTGCCAGTAGTTTGTGGGAGGTTAGCACCGGGGAGCTGTTTTTT.